These T cell receptor beta chains were read from a single sample in a study of response to subunit inactivated influenza vaccine. TCRdb ran MiXCR on the RT-PCR reads and lists one entry per CDR3 protein. Seen here are 600,000 to 700,000 distinct CDR3 sequences, 14% observed once, and the top ten hold approximately 7.6%. This specimen consisted of PBMCs from blood, obtained around 14 days before vaccination. All receptors derive from a man aged 50 to 60 who received an inactivated influenza vaccine. Both conserved end residues are part of each CDR3. A D gene is named only where the DNA matches it firmly. Part of the rows lack a size; the others show once, few, many or a class for expanded clones.

J gene	V gene	clone size	D gene	CDR3 protein	CDR3 DNA
TRBJ2-7	TRBV6-1	few	TRBD2	CASGLAAYEQYF	TGTGCCAGCGGACTAGCGGCTTACGAGCAGTACTTC
TRBJ2-3	TRBV4-3	many	NA	CASSQVGAATDTQYF	TGCGCCAGCAGCCAAGTTGGGGCAGCCACAGATACGCAGTATTTT
TRBJ2-1	TRBV7-2	many	NA	CASSLGDGLAYNEQFF	TGTGCCAGCAGCTTAGGTGACGGACTTGCCTACAATGAGCAGTTCTTC
TRBJ2-1	TRBV29-1	few	NA	CSVELVLAGEQFF	TGCAGCGTTGAACTCGTACTAGCAGGCGAGCAGTTCTTC
TRBJ2-5	TRBV30	few	NA	CAWTPGHGLETQYF	TGTGCCTGGACCCCGGGACATGGTTTGGAGACCCAGTACTTC
TRBJ2-7	TRBV6-5	NA	NA	CASSYSAIPSYEQYF	TGTGCCAGCAGTTACTCAGCCATCCCCTCCTACGAGCAGTACTTC
TRBJ2-2	TRBV25-1	NA	NA	CASSDSGRGDGELFF	TGTGCCAGCAGTGATTCGGGCAGGGGTGACGGGGAGCTGTTTTTT
TRBJ1-5	TRBV15	few	NA	CATSRAGRSSNQPQHF	TGTGCCACCAGCAGAGCGGGACGTTCTAGCAATCAGCCCCAGCATTTT
TRBJ1-1	TRBV7-8	NA	NA	CASSPPGFEAFF	TGTGCCAGCAGCCCCCCGGGATTTGAAGCTTTCTTT
TRBJ1-2	TRBV4-3	NA	NA	CASSQEPRAVYGYTF	TGCGCCAGCAGCCAAGAACCGCGGGCGGTCTATGGCTACACCTTC
TRBJ2-7	TRBV27	few	NA	CASSYGKGYEQYF	TGTGCCAGCAGTTATGGGAAAGGGTACGAGCAGTACTTC
TRBJ1-1	TRBV5-1	once	TRBD1	CASSAETGQQNTEAFF	TGCGCCAGCAGCGCAGAAACGGGACAGCAAAACACTGAAGCTTTCTTT
TRBJ2-7	TRBV3-1	NA	NA	CASSQDLLGRAYEQYF	TGTGCCAGCAGCCAAGATCTCCTGGGACGTGCCTACGAGCAGTACTTC
TRBJ1-1	TRBV11-2	few	NA	CASSLGRISTEAFF	TGTGCCAGCAGCTTAGGGCGGATCTCCACTGAAGCTTTCTTT
TRBJ2-7	TRBV20-1	few	TRBD1	CSAPTGTGINEQYF	TGCAGTGCCCCTACCGGGACAGGGATCAACGAGCAGTACTTC
TRBJ2-3	TRBV27	few	NA	CASSPLPGGASDTQYF	TGTGCCAGCAGTCCCCTCCCAGGGGGGGCTTCAGATACGCAGTATTTT
TRBJ1-5	TRBV12-3/TRBV12-4	few	NA	CASSLSTKGQQPQHF	TGTGCCAGCAGTTTGAGTACTAAGGGACAACAGCCCCAGCATTTT
TRBJ1-2	TRBV18	few	NA	CASSLRQPYGYTF	TGTGCCAGCTCACTTCGACAGCCCTATGGCTACACCTTC
TRBJ1-1	TRBV10-3	few	NA	CAITENMLNTEAFF	TGTGCCATCACCGAGAATATGTTGAACACTGAAGCTTTCTTT
TRBJ1-1	TRBV5-1	many	TRBD1	CASSQDRVGGFTEAFF	TGCGCCAGCAGCCAGGACAGGGTGGGGGGGTTCACTGAAGCTTTCTTT
TRBJ2-2	TRBV30	few	NA	CAWSGTKNTGELFF	TGTGCCTGGAGTGGGACTAAGAACACCGGGGAGCTGTTTTTT
TRBJ2-2	TRBV12-3/TRBV12-4	few	NA	CASSNPRNTGELFF	TGTGCCAGCAGTAATCCCCGGAACACCGGGGAGCTGTTTTTT
TRBJ2-7	TRBV5-1	many	NA	CASSLVPYEQYF	TGCGCCAGCAGCTTGGTACCCTACGAGCAGTACTTC
TRBJ2-1	TRBV6-5	many	NA	CASSYGGQSSYNEQFF	TGTGCCAGCAGTTACGGGGGCCAAAGCTCCTACAATGAGCAGTTCTTC
TRBJ2-1	TRBV20-1	many	NA	CSARWEDNEQFF	TGCAGTGCTAGATGGGAAGACAATGAGCAGTTCTTC
TRBJ1-1	TRBV6-1	NA	NA	CASTLGGGNTEAFF	TGTGCCAGCACACTTGGAGGGGGGAACACTGAAGCTTTCTTT
TRBJ2-1	TRBV7-2	NA	NA	CASSLVLGVGNEQFF	TGTGCCAGCAGCTTAGTGTTGGGCGTTGGCAATGAGCAGTTCTTC
TRBJ1-5	TRBV6-1	NA	NA	CASSPQDRNQPQRF	TGTGCCAGCAGTCCACAGGACAGAAATCAGCCCCAGCGTTTT
TRBJ2-1	TRBV11-3	NA	NA	CASSSSFIRDKGVNGHNEQFF	TGTGCCAGCAGCTCTTCTTTCATCCGGGACAAAGGGGTCAACGGGCACAATGAGCAGTTCTTC
TRBJ2-1	TRBV6-4	NA	NA	CASSQERTHPSYNEQFF	TGTGCCAGCAGTCAGGAAAGAACACATCCCTCCTACAATGAGCAGTTCTTC
TRBJ2-2	TRBV24-1	many	NA	CATSDPGTDTGELFF	TGTGCCACCAGTGATCCCGGGACTGACACCGGGGAGCTGTTTTTT
TRBJ2-5	TRBV14	many	TRBD2	CASSQYELAGTETQYF	TGTGCCAGCAGCCAATATGAACTAGCGGGGACAGAGACCCAGTACTTC
TRBJ1-1	TRBV30	NA	NA	CACQQVNTEAFF	TGTGCCTGCCAACAGGTGAACACTGAAGCTTTCTTT
TRBJ2-5	TRBV14	many	NA	CASSQTLETQYF	TGTGCCAGCAGCCAGACTCTTGAGACCCAGTACTTC
TRBJ2-1	TRBV6-1	few	NA	CASSDRRAAEQFF	TGTGCCAGCAGTGATAGAAGGGCTGCTGAGCAGTTCTTC
TRBJ2-1	TRBV7-9	few	TRBD2	CASSLLAGGLAEQFF	TGTGCCAGCAGCCTCTTAGCGGGGGGGCTTGCTGAGCAGTTCTTC
TRBJ2-7	TRBV6-1	few	NA	CASRKQNPSSYEQYF	TGTGCCAGCAGGAAACAGAATCCTAGTTCCTACGAGCAGTACTTC
TRBJ2-2	TRBV24-1	few	NA	CATSDTTGRTLGGELFF	TGTGCCACCAGTGATACGACGGGACGAACTTTAGGCGGGGAGCTGTTTTTT
TRBJ1-6	TRBV12-3/TRBV12-4	few	TRBD1	CASRGQGSSYNSPLHF	TGTGCCAGCAGGGGACAGGGGAGCTCCTATAATTCACCCCTCCACTTT
TRBJ2-3	TRBV18	few	TRBD2	CASSTSGRVPDTQYF	TGTGCCAGCTCGACCAGCGGGAGGGTCCCAGATACGCAGTATTTT